Listed below are T cell receptor beta chains from one sample, sequenced in a study of cytomegalovirus exposure and HLA in healthy donors. Sequencing used immunoSEQ multiplex PCR; TCRdb keeps in-frame clones, though not all of them. The sample contains around 120,000 clones, roughly 80% of which appear only once. The sequenced material came from PBMCs. The receptors stem from a woman aged 25 to 39 in good health and CMV-seropositive. Both conserved end residues are part of each CDR3. Each record gives: D gene, clone size, J gene, V gene, CDR3 protein, CDR3 DNA. The D gene is left open where the match is weak. Clone size is not always given. Where it is, it says once, few, many or a class for expanded clones.

d_gene: NA; abundance: NA; j_gene: TRBJ2-7; v_gene: TRBV7-9; CDR3aa: CASSNGAYEQYF; CDR3nt: TGTGCCAGCAGCAACGGAGCCTACGAGCAGTACTTC
d_gene: NA; abundance: NA; j_gene: TRBJ2-3; v_gene: TRBV7-8; CDR3aa: CASSSSPGGAVGDTQYF; CDR3nt: TGTGCCAGCAGCTCCTCCCCAGGCGGGGCCGTGGGAGATACGCAGTATTTT
d_gene: TRBD1; abundance: few; j_gene: TRBJ2-1; v_gene: TRBV28; CDR3aa: CASSLPPWTGLDEQFF; CDR3nt: TGTGCCAGCAGTTTGCCCCCATGGACAGGGCTCGATGAGCAGTTCTTC
d_gene: TRBD1; abundance: NA; j_gene: TRBJ1-6; v_gene: TRBV4-3; CDR3aa: CASSQDPGTGRNSPLHF; CDR3nt: TGCGCCAGCAGCCAAGACCCAGGGACAGGGAGAAATTCACCCCTCCACTTT
d_gene: TRBD1; abundance: NA; j_gene: TRBJ2-5; v_gene: TRBV18; CDR3aa: CASSPRTGEQETQYF; CDR3nt: TGTGCCAGCTCACCCCGGACAGGAGAGCAAGAGACCCAGTACTTC
d_gene: TRBD2; abundance: NA; j_gene: TRBJ2-1; v_gene: TRBV4-3; CDR3aa: CASSQGLAGNEQFF; CDR3nt: TGCGCCAGCAGCCAAGGACTAGCGGGCAATGAGCAGTTCTTC
d_gene: NA; abundance: NA; j_gene: TRBJ1-1; v_gene: TRBV5-1; CDR3aa: CASSPGQNTEAFF; CDR3nt: TGCGCCAGCAGCCCGGGACAGAACACTGAAGCTTTCTTT
d_gene: NA; abundance: NA; j_gene: TRBJ2-3; v_gene: TRBV15; CDR3aa: CATSRVPVGLGADTQYF; CDR3nt: TGTGCCACCAGCAGAGTCCCCGTGGGACTGGGGGCAGATACGCAGTATTTT
d_gene: NA; abundance: NA; j_gene: TRBJ2-5; v_gene: TRBV5-4; CDR3aa: CASTQGRSGQETQYF; CDR3nt: TGTGCCAGTACCCAGGGCCGGTCTGGGCAAGAGACCCAGTACTTC
d_gene: TRBD1; abundance: NA; j_gene: TRBJ1-4; v_gene: TRBV6-1; CDR3aa: CASSQGQGGEKLFF; CDR3nt: TGTGCCAGCAGCCAGGGACAGGGAGGTGAAAAACTGTTTTTT
d_gene: NA; abundance: NA; j_gene: TRBJ2-7; v_gene: TRBV4-2; CDR3aa: CASSQDTRDAKYF; CDR3nt: TGTGCCAGCAGCCAAGATACGCGGGACGCCAAGTACTTC
d_gene: TRBD1; abundance: NA; j_gene: TRBJ1-2; v_gene: TRBV10-3; CDR3aa: CAISESMGQVAYGYTF; CDR3nt: TGTGCCATCAGTGAGTCTATGGGACAGGTCGCCTATGGCTACACCTTC
d_gene: NA; abundance: NA; j_gene: TRBJ2-5; v_gene: TRBV5-5; CDR3aa: CASSRRQRQETQYF; CDR3nt: TGTGCCAGCAGTCGCCGACAGCGACAAGAGACCCAGTACTTC
d_gene: TRBD1; abundance: NA; j_gene: TRBJ1-4; v_gene: TRBV5-6; CDR3aa: CASSWRTGANEKLFF; CDR3nt: TGTGCCAGCAGCTGGAGGACAGGGGCTAATGAAAAACTGTTTTTT
d_gene: TRBD2; abundance: NA; j_gene: TRBJ2-3; v_gene: TRBV13; CDR3aa: CASSSLAGSGTDTQYF; CDR3nt: TGTGCCAGCAGCTCCTTAGCGGGGAGCGGCACAGATACGCAGTATTTT
d_gene: NA; abundance: NA; j_gene: TRBJ1-1; v_gene: TRBV27; CDR3aa: CASSLRRDTEAFF; CDR3nt: TGTGCCAGCAGTCTCCGGCGGGACACTGAAGCTTTCTTT
d_gene: NA; abundance: NA; j_gene: TRBJ2-6; v_gene: TRBV9; CDR3aa: CASSVFSGSGANVLTF; CDR3nt: TGTGCCAGCAGCGTATTCTCAGGGTCGGGGGCCAACGTCCTGACTTTC
d_gene: NA; abundance: few; j_gene: TRBJ1-1; v_gene: TRBV7-9; CDR3aa: CASSFGDLGLTNTEAFF; CDR3nt: TGTGCCAGCAGCTTTGGGGACTTAGGTCTAACGAACACTGAAGCTTTCTTT
d_gene: TRBD1; abundance: NA; j_gene: TRBJ1-1; v_gene: TRBV10-3; CDR3aa: CAISVGQGRGNTEAFF; CDR3nt: TGTGCCATCAGTGTTGGACAGGGAAGAGGGAACACTGAAGCTTTCTTT
d_gene: NA; abundance: NA; j_gene: TRBJ2-2; v_gene: TRBV4-2; CDR3aa: CASSRKAEGGELFF; CDR3nt: TGTGCCAGCAGCCGGAAAGCGGAAGGCGGGGAGCTGTTTTTT
d_gene: TRBD1; abundance: NA; j_gene: TRBJ1-2; v_gene: TRBV5-1; CDR3aa: CASRPDRSNGYTF; CDR3nt: TGCGCCAGCAGACCGGACAGGTCTAATGGCTACACCTTC
d_gene: TRBD1; abundance: once; j_gene: TRBJ1-1; v_gene: TRBV4-2; CDR3aa: CASSQLTGTSNTEAFF; CDR3nt: TGTGCCAGCAGCCAACTGACAGGGACTTCGAACACTGAAGCTTTCTTT
d_gene: NA; abundance: NA; j_gene: TRBJ1-1; v_gene: TRBV7-8; CDR3aa: CASSLKGGGRNTEAFF; CDR3nt: TGTGCCAGCAGCTTAAAGGGGGGGGGTAGGAACACTGAAGCTTTCTTT
d_gene: NA; abundance: once; j_gene: TRBJ2-1; v_gene: TRBV2; CDR3aa: CASSGPNEQFF; CDR3nt: TGTGCCAGCAGTGGGCCCAATGAGCAGTTCTTC
d_gene: TRBD2; abundance: NA; j_gene: TRBJ2-2; v_gene: TRBV9; CDR3aa: CASSDGLAGGPRTGELFF; CDR3nt: TGTGCCAGCAGTGACGGACTAGCGGGGGGGCCGAGGACCGGGGAGCTGTTTTTT
d_gene: TRBD1; abundance: NA; j_gene: TRBJ2-7; v_gene: TRBV4-3; CDR3aa: CASSPDRGSTYEQYF; CDR3nt: TGCGCCAGCTCACCCGACAGGGGATCTACCTACGAGCAGTACTTC
d_gene: TRBD1; abundance: NA; j_gene: TRBJ2-3; v_gene: TRBV29-1; CDR3aa: CSVEKTGGGTDTQYF; CDR3nt: TGCAGCGTTGAAAAGACAGGGGGGGGAACAGATACGCAGTATTTT
d_gene: NA; abundance: NA; j_gene: TRBJ2-7; v_gene: TRBV4-3; CDR3aa: CASSQDSHSAPEQYF; CDR3nt: TGCGCCAGCAGCCAAGATTCCCACTCTGCCCCCGAGCAGTACTTC
d_gene: NA; abundance: NA; j_gene: TRBJ1-2; v_gene: TRBV5-4; CDR3aa: CASSPGQKDWDNYGYTF; CDR3nt: TGTGCCAGCAGCCCCGGACAGAAGGATTGGGATAACTATGGCTACACCTTC
d_gene: TRBD1; abundance: NA; j_gene: TRBJ1-2; v_gene: TRBV5-1; CDR3aa: CASSFGGTGLSSTHGYTF; CDR3nt: TGCGCCAGCAGCTTCGGGGGGACAGGGTTATCGTCTACCCATGGCTACACCTTC
d_gene: NA; abundance: NA; j_gene: TRBJ1-1; v_gene: TRBV18; CDR3aa: CASSPRGQGMNTEAFF; CDR3nt: TGTGCCAGCTCACCACGGGGGCAGGGGATGAACACTGAAGCTTTCTTT
d_gene: NA; abundance: NA; j_gene: TRBJ1-5; v_gene: TRBV2; CDR3aa: CASRLFTLNNQPQHF; CDR3nt: TGTGCCAGCAGATTGTTCACTTTGAACAATCAGCCCCAGCATTTT
d_gene: TRBD1; abundance: NA; j_gene: TRBJ1-5; v_gene: TRBV19; CDR3aa: CASSAPNRGNQPQHF; CDR3nt: TGTGCCAGTAGTGCCCCCAACAGGGGGAATCAGCCCCAGCATTTT
d_gene: NA; abundance: NA; j_gene: TRBJ2-7; v_gene: TRBV5-1; CDR3aa: CASHYEQYF; CDR3nt: TGCGCCAGTCACTACGAGCAGTACTTC
d_gene: TRBD1; abundance: NA; j_gene: TRBJ1-5; v_gene: TRBV4-2; CDR3aa: CASSQGAQGAGNQPQHF; CDR3nt: TGTGCCAGCAGCCAAGGGGCACAGGGGGCTGGCAATCAGCCCCAGCATTTT
d_gene: NA; abundance: once; j_gene: TRBJ1-1; v_gene: TRBV6-6; CDR3aa: CASSYSGGTTEAFF; CDR3nt: TGTGCCAGCAGTTACTCGGGGGGTACCACTGAAGCTTTCTTT
d_gene: NA; abundance: few; j_gene: TRBJ1-1; v_gene: TRBV13; CDR3aa: CASSNDRPEAFF; CDR3nt: TGTGCCAGCAGCAACGACAGGCCTGAAGCTTTCTTT